This T cell receptor beta chain was profiled in a study of T cells in Graves' hyperthyroidism and ophthalmopathy. Overall study results and limits: Clonotypes that were expanded in thyroid above 0.001 mostly appeared in blood too.

This clonotype appeared many times. Its matching antigen is unknown. Germline loops: CDR1 MDHEN, CDR2 SYDVKM. V shed 0 bases and J 5 bases; nucleotides not matched to a gene: 5. This CDR3 is 16 amino acids long. Researchers amplified the TCR beta CDR3 regions from RNA transcripts. A set of HTBI primers served as the primers for a first-round RT-PCR of the TCR CDR3. One entry per CDR3 protein results from TCRdb running MiXCR on the multiplex PCR reads. The table lists a few hundred thousand distinct CDR3 sequences, 20% of them singletons. The genes are TRBV28 and TRBJ2-4, with 9 bases fitting TRBD2. This TCR came from a man between 18 and 35 years old with Graves' hyperthyroidism. Sequencing input: blood. CDR3 region: CASSLWVSGGQNIQYF. The CDR3 DNA reads as TGTGCCAGCAGTTTATGGGTTAGCGGGGGACAAAACATTCAGTACTTC.